These 18 T cell receptor beta chains came from one sample sequenced in a study of shared clonotypes between healthy human individuals. Using immunoSEQ multiplex PCR, the repertoire was profiled, and TCRdb retains in-frame clones only, with some absent. The sample lists 1,400,000 or so clones, just under 99% seen once, with approximately 0.4% in the top ten. Sequencing used naive CD4+ T cells sorted from blood. Described subset: CD45RA+ positively selected. The receptors were sampled from a man aged 25 to 40 in good health.

The chain links TRBV7-6 to TRBJ1-5; unclear D gene. Germline V CDR1 and CDR2: SGHVS, FNYEAQ. V was pared by 3 bases and J by 5 bases, with 11 bases between. The CDR3 is 14 residues long. For the CDR3, the DNA is TGTGCCAGCAGCTTGGGCGATTGGGATCAGCCCCAGCATTTT. It is translated as CASSLGDWDQPQHF.

V gene TRBV18 combines with J gene TRBJ1-5, with TRBD1 matching 7 bases. Germline assignment: CDR1 KGHSH and CDR2 LQKENI. The CDR3 is 16 amino acids. V was clipped by 3 bases and J by 0 bases; unmatched bases: 5. The CDR3 loop reads CASSPKQGNSNQPQHF. CDR3 in DNA: TGTGCCAGCTCACCGAAACAGGGGAATAGCAATCAGCCCCAGCATTTT.

V usage is TRBV19 and J usage is TRBJ1-5; tentatively, D is TRBD1 (5 bases). Germline-derived CDR1 and CDR2 are LNHDA and SQIVND (reference sequence). CDR3 length: 13 amino acids. The germline V and J ends were trimmed by 5 bases and 4 bases, with 9 bases remaining between them. The CDR3 nucleotides read TGTGCCAGTAGTCAGACAGTTAATCAGCCCCAGCATTTT. It is translated as CASSQTVNQPQHF.

The chain couples TRBV28 to TRBJ2-1; no reliable D call. CDR1 is MDHEN, CDR2 SYDVKM, per germline. The CDR3 runs 13 residues. V lost 2 bases and J 8 bases, leaving 10 bases between the germline ends. The CDR3 DNA is TGTGCCAGCAGTTTACAATGGCGGCATGAGCAGTTCTTC. Amino acids: CASSLQWRHEQFF.

In the case of this clone: This same CDR3 is encoded by further DNA sequences in the sample. The V gene is TRBV5-1, the J gene TRBJ2-1; D is unresolved. V shed 1 base and J shed 5 bases, with 7 bases lying between them. Germline CDR1 SGHRS, CDR2 YFSETQ. The CDR3 runs to 13 residues. CDR3 amino acids: CASSLRPDNEQFF. DNA for the CDR3: TGCGCCAGCAGCTTGCGCCCGGACAATGAGCAGTTCTTC.

Note on this clone: This sample also contains other DNA sequences that code for the same CDR3. The V and J genes are TRBV28 and TRBJ2-3; unclear D gene. The CDR3 is 11 amino acids. V was pared by 5 bases and J by 3 bases, with 3 bases between. Looked up from germline, CDR1 is MDHEN and CDR2 is SYDVKM. This CDR3 is CASSHTDTQYF. The CDR3 DNA reads as TGTGCCAGCAGTCATACAGATACGCAGTATTTT.

The chain uses TRBV19 and TRBJ1-1; D gene unclear. V was trimmed by 3 bases and J by 0 bases, leaving 11 bases between them. Germline CDR1 is LNHDA and CDR2 is SQIVND (reference sequence). The CDR3 runs to 15 residues. This CDR3 is CASSIGQTMNTEAFF. The CDR3 region has the DNA TGTGCCAGTAGTATCGGGCAGACCATGAACACTGAAGCTTTCTTT.

For this clone: A junction end diverges from the germline sequence, so it may reflect a read error. CDR3 amino acids: CASSRGERYF. The CDR3 DNA reads TGTGCCAGCAGTCGTGGAGAGCGGTACTTC. This sequence joins TRBV28 and TRBJ2-7; D not resolved. Germline assignment: CDR1 MDHEN and CDR2 SYDVKM. This CDR3 has 10 residues.

This clone occurred once. The V and J genes are TRBV15 and TRBJ2-7, with D perhaps TRBD1 (5 bases). Trimming pared 3 bases from V and 2 bases from J, leaving 14 bases between. The V gene's germline CDR1 is LNHNV and CDR2 YYDKDF (reference sequence). The CDR3 sequence is 15 residues long. The CDR3 protein is CATSSILGDTYEQYF. The CDR3 DNA is TGTGCCACCAGCAGCATCCTAGGGGATACCTACGAGCAGTACTTC.

This clone was observed once. Different DNA sequences within this sample yield the same CDR3. The V and J genes are TRBV6-5 and TRBJ2-7; possible D gene TRBD1, 6 bases. Trimming stripped 5 bases from V and 4 bases from J, with 9 bases between. This CDR3 region has 12 residues. Germline assignment: CDR1 MNHEY and CDR2 SVGAGI. The CDR3 protein is CASSPRGYEQYF. The CDR3, as DNA: TGTGCCAGCAGTCCCAGGGGTTACGAGCAGTACTTC.

This clone was counted a single time. V usage is TRBV19 and J usage is TRBJ2-2; 9 nucleotides align to TRBD2. Unmatched junction bases numbered 10, after V lost 2 bases and J lost 9 bases. Per germline, CDR1 LNHDA and CDR2 SQIVND (reference sequence). The CDR3 is 16 residues long. The CDR3 DNA reads as TGTGCCAGTAGTATAATGGCGGGAGGGCCCGTGTGGGAGCTGTTTTTT. This gives the protein CASSIMAGGPVWELFF.

The CDR3 sequence is CASSQVSGTEAFF. Written as DNA, the CDR3 is TGTGCCAGCAGCCAAGTCTCCGGGACTGAAGCTTTCTTT. The V and J genes are TRBV14 and TRBJ1-1; D remains unclear. Germline V CDR1 and CDR2: SGHDN, FVKESK. The germline V and J ends were trimmed by 1 base and 5 bases, with 8 bases remaining between them. The CDR3 covers 13 residues.

V is TRBV28 and J is TRBJ2-3, with D unresolved. The CDR3 has 13 residues. The V gene's germline CDR1 is MDHEN and CDR2 SYDVKM. Trimming took 2 bases from V and 4 from J, leaving 7 bases between them. The CDR3 DNA reads TGTGCCAGCAGTTTAGAAGTTCCAGATACGCAGTATTTT. Translation: CASSLEVPDTQYF.

The chain has TRBV7-9 and TRBJ1-2; unclear D gene. The CDR3 has 15 residues. Trimming removed 4 bases from V and 6 bases from J, with 18 bases in between. The germline gives CDR1 SEHNR, CDR2 FQNEAQ (reference sequence). CDR3 coding DNA: TGTGCCAGCAGCTCCTTTAGCGGTCCCCCTCATGGCTACACCTTC. It encodes CASSSFSGPPHGYTF.

The CDR3 sequence: CASSDGQGSYEQYF. DNA of the CDR3: TGTGCCAGCAGCGATGGACAGGGGAGCTACGAGCAGTACTTC. The rearrangement uses TRBV7-6 and TRBJ2-7; 9 bases fit TRBD1. CDR3 size: 14 residues. Germline V lookup: CDR1 SGHVS, CDR2 FNYEAQ. The V gene end was trimmed by 5 bases and the J gene end by 3 bases; junction bases not matched to a gene: 5.

CDR3 in amino acids: CASSLEAGTDNEAFF. CDR3 sequence (DNA): TGTGCCAGCAGCTTGGAGGCGGGGACAGACAATGAAGCTTTCTTT. The gene calls are TRBV5-4 and TRBJ1-1, with TRBD1 matching 7 bases. There are 15 residues in the CDR3. The germline gives CDR1 SGHNT, CDR2 YYREEE (reference sequence). The V gene end was trimmed by 0 bases and the J gene end by 7 bases; junction bases not matched to a gene: 9.

The chain combines TRBV27 with TRBJ2-7; D is uncertain. V was cut by 5 bases and J by 2 bases, with 10 bases left in between. The CDR3 contains 13 residues. CDR1 is MNHEY and CDR2 is SMNVEV in the germline V gene (reference sequence). The CDR3 DNA reads as TGTGCCAGCAGTCCCCTGTTAACCTACGAGCAGTACTTC. Protein sequence: CASSPLLTYEQYF.

The chain is built from TRBV11-1 and TRBJ1-2; TRBD1 might be the D (6 bases). The CDR3 consists of 13 residues. V lost 3 bases and J 3 bases, leaving 8 bases between the germline ends. Germline loops: CDR1 SGHAT, CDR2 FQDESV (reference sequence). For the CDR3, the DNA is TGTGCCAGCAGCTTCTACAGGGACTATGGCTACACCTTC. Protein product: CASSFYRDYGYTF.